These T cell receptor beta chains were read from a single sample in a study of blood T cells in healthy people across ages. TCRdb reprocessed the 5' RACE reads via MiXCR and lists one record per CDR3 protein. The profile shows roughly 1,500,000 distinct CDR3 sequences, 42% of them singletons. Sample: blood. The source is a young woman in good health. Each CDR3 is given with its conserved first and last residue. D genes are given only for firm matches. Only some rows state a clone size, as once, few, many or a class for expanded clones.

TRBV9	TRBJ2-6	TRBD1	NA	CASSVGRGTGSGANVLTF	TGTGCCAGCAGCGTAGGGAGGGGGACAGGCTCTGGGGCCAACGTCCTGACTTTC
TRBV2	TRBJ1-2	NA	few	CASSGGDTANYGYTF	TGTGCCAGCAGTGGGGGGGACACCGCTAACTATGGCTACACCTTC
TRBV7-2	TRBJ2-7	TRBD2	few	CASSPPGLADYNEQYF	TGTGCCAGCAGCCCCCCGGGACTAGCAGACTACAATGAGCAGTACTTC
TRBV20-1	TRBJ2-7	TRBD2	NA	CSARPISGEYNEQYF	TGCAGTGCTAGACCGATTAGCGGGGAGTACAATGAGCAGTACTTC
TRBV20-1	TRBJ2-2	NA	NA	CSATNQARPELFF	TGCAGTGCTACAAATCAGGCGAGGCCCGAGCTGTTTTTT
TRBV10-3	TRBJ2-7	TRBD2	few	CATALSSGVSSYEQYF	TGTGCCACCGCCCTTAGTAGCGGGGTGAGCTCCTACGAGCAGTACTTC
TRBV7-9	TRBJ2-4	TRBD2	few	CASSLSGGDLAKNIQYF	TGTGCCAGCAGCTTGAGCGGGGGGGACCTAGCCAAAAACATTCAGTACTTC
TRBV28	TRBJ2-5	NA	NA	CASSPTMMETQYF	TGTGCCAGCAGTCCGACTATGATGGAGACCCAGTACTTC
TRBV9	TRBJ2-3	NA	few	CASSVVGQDTDTQYF	TGTGCCAGCAGCGTAGTAGGGCAGGACACAGATACGCAGTATTTT
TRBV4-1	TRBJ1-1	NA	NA	CASSLRDFNTEAFF	TGCGCCAGCAGCCTCCGGGACTTTAACACTGAAGCTTTCTTT
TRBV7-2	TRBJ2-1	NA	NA	CASSSSTRSSYNEQFF	TGTGCCAGCAGCTCCTCCACAAGGAGCTCCTACAATGAGCAGTTCTTC
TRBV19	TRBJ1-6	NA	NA	CASSMQTNNSPLHF	TGTGCCAGTAGTATGCAGACGAATAATTCACCCCTCCACTTT
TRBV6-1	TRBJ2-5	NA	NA	CASSEGQTDGGTQYF	TGTGCCAGCAGTGAAGGGCAGACTGATGGTGGGACCCAGTACTTC
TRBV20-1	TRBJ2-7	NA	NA	CSEGTNQYEQYF	TGCAGCGAGGGGACCAACCAATACGAGCAGTACTTC
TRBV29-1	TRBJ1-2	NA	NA	CSALGGDYGYTF	TGCAGCGCCCTGGGTGGGGACTATGGCTACACCTTC
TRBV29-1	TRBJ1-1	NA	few	CSVEGERMNTEAFF	TGCAGCGTTGAAGGGGAGAGGATGAACACTGAAGCTTTCTTT
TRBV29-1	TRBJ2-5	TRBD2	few	CSVAAGGREETQYF	TGCAGCGTTGCGGCGGGAGGGCGGGAAGAGACCCAGTACTTC
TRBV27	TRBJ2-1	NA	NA	CASGIGTAYNEQFF	TGTGCCAGCGGCATCGGGACTGCCTACAATGAGCAGTTCTTC
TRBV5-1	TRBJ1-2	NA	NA	CASQDLGRTNYGYTF	TGCGCCAGCCAGGACCTCGGACGTACTAACTATGGCTACACCTTC
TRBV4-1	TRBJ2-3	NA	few	CASSQVGNPNTDTQYF	TGCGCCAGCAGCCAAGTTGGGAACCCTAACACAGATACGCAGTATTTT
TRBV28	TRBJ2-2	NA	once	CAGSPGGGNTGELFF	TGTGCCGGCAGCCCTGGGGGGGGCAACACCGGGGAGCTGTTTTTT
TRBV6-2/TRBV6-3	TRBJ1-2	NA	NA	CASNTQSYGYTF	TGTGCCAGCAATACACAGTCCTATGGCTACACCTTC